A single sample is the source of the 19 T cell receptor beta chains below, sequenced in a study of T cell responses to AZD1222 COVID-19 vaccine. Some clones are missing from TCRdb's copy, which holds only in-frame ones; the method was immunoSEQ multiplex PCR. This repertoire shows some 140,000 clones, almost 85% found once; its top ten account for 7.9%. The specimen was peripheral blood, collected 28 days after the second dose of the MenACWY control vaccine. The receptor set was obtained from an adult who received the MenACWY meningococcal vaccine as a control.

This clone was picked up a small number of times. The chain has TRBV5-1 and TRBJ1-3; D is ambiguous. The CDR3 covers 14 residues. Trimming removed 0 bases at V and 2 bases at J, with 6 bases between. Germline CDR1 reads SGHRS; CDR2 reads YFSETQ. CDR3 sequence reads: CASSLGPAGNTIYF. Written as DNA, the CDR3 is TGCGCCAGCAGCTTGGGGCCAGCTGGAAACACCATATATTTT.

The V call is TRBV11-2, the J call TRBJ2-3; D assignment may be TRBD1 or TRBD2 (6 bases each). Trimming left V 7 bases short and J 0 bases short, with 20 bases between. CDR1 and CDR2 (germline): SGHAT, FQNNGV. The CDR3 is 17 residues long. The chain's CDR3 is CASTKEGGTPSTDTQYF. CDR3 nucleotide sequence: TGTGCCAGCACCAAAGAAGGGGGGACCCCTAGCACAGATACGCAGTATTTT.

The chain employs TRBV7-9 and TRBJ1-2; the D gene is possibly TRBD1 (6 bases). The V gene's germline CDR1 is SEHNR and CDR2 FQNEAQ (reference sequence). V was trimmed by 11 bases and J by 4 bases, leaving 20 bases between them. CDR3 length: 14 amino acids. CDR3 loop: CAGRSRGAFYGYTF. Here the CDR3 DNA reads TGTGCCGGACGTAGCAGGGGCGCTTTCTATGGCTACACCTTC.

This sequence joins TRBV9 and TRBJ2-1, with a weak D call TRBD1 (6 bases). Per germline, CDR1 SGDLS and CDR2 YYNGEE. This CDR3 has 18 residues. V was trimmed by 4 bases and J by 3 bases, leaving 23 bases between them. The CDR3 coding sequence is TGTGCCAGCAGCCCCCGGACAGTCGACACCTTATTCTACAATGAGCAGTTCTTC. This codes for CASSPRTVDTLFYNEQFF.

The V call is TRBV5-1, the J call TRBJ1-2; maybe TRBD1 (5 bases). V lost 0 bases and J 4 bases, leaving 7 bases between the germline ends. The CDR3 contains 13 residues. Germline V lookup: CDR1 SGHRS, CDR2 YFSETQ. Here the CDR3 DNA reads TGCGCCAGCAGCTTGGGGGGGTTCTATGGCTACACCTTC. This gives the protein CASSLGGFYGYTF.

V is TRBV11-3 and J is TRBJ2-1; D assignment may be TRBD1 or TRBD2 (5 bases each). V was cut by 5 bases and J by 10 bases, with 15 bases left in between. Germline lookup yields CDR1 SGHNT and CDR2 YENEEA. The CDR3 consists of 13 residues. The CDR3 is CASSPTGRKEQFF. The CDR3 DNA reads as TGTGCCAGCAGCCCTACGGGACGCAAGGAGCAGTTCTTC.

Here the CDR3 reads CASSQNPRPGNSPLHF. The CDR3 region has the DNA TGCGCCAGCAGCCAAAACCCACGGCCGGGGAATTCACCCCTCCACTTT. The gene calls are TRBV4-3 and TRBJ1-6; unclear D gene. The CDR3 is made up of 16 amino acids. The V and J ends lost 2 bases and 7 bases respectively, with 15 bases between them. From germline, CDR1 is LGHNA and CDR2 YSLEER.

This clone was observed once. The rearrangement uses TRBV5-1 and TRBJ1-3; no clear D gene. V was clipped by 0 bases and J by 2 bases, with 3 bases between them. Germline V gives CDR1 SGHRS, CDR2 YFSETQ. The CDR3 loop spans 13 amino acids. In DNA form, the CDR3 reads TGCGCCAGCAGCTTGGTCGCTGGAAACACCATATATTTT. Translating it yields CASSLVAGNTIYF.

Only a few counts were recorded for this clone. In DNA, the CDR3 is TGCGCCAGCAGCTTGACAGGCCGGGGAGCTTTCTTT. Its protein product is CASSLTGRGAFF. The genes are TRBV5-1 and TRBJ1-1, with D perhaps matching TRBD1 (5 bases). Trimming shortened V by 1 base and J by 10 bases, and 11 bases separated the two germline ends. Germline V gives CDR1 SGHRS, CDR2 YFSETQ. CDR3 length equals 12 residues.

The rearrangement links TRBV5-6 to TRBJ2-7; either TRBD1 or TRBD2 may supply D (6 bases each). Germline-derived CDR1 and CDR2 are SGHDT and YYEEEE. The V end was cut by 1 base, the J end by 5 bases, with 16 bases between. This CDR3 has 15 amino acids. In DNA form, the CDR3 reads TGTGCCAGCAGCTTGTCGGGGGAGGACAGTAACGAGCAGTACTTC. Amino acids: CASSLSGEDSNEQYF.

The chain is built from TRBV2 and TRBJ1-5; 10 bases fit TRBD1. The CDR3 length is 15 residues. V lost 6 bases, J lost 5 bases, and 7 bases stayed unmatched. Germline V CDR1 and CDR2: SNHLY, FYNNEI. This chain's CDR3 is CASSNGQGGYQPQHF. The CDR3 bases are TGTGCCAGCAGCAATGGACAGGGGGGGTATCAGCCCCAGCATTTT.

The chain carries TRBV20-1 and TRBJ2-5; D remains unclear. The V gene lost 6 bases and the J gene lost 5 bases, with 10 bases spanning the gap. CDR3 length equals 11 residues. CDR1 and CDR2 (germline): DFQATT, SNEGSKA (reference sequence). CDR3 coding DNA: TGCAGTGCGAATAAAAAGGAGACCCAGTACTTC. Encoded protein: CSANKKETQYF.

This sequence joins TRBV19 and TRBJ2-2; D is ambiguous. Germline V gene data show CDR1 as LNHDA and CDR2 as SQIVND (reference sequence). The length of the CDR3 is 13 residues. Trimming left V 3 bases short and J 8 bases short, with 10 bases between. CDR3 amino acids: CASSMGLAGELFF. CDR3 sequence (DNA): TGTGCCAGTAGTATGGGCCTTGCAGGGGAGCTGTTTTTT. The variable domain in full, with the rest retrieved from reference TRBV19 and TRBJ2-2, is DGGITQSPKYLFRKEGQNVTLSCEQNLNHDAMYWYRQDPGQGLRLIYYSQIVNDFQKGDIAEGYSVSREKKESFPLTVTSAQKNPTAFYLCASSMGLAGELFFGEGSRLTVL.

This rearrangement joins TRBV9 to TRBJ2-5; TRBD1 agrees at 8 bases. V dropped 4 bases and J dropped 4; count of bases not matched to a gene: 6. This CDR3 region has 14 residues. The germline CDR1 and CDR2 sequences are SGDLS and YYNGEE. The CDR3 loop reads CASSQGQGRETQYF. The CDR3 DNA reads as TGTGCCAGCAGCCAAGGACAGGGAAGAGAGACCCAGTACTTC.

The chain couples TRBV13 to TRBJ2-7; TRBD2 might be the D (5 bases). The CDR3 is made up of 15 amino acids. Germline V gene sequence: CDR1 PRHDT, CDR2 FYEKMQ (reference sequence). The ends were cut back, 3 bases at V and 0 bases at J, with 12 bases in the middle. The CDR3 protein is CASSFRTGNSYEQYF. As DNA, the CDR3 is TGTGCCAGCAGCTTCCGGACGGGAAACTCCTACGAGCAGTACTTC.

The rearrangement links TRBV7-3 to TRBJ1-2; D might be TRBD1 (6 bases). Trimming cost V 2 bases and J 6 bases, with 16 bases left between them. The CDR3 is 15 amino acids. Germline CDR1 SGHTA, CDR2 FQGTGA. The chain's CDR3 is CASSLGPGAMDGYTF. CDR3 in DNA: TGTGCCAGCAGCTTAGGTCCGGGGGCAATGGATGGCTACACCTTC.

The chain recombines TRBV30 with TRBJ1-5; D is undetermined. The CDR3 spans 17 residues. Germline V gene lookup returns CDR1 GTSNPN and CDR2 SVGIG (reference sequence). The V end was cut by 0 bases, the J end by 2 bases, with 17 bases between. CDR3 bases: TGTGCCTGGAGTGTATCTGGACTCCGGAGGGGCAATCAGCCCCAGCATTTT. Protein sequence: CAWSVSGLRRGNQPQHF. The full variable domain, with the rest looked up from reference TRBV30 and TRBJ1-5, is SQTIHQWPATLVQPVGSPLSLECTVEGTSNPNLYWYRQAAGRGLQLLFYSVGIGQISSEVPQNLSASRPQDRQFILSSKKLLLSDSGFYLCAWSVSGLRRGNQPQHFGDGTRLSIL.

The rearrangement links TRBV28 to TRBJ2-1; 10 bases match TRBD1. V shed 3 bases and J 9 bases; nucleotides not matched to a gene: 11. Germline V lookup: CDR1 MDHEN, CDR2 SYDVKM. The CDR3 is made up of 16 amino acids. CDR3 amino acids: CASSFPSGTGASEQFF. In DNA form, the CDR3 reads TGTGCCAGCAGTTTTCCATCTGGGACAGGGGCAAGTGAGCAGTTCTTC.

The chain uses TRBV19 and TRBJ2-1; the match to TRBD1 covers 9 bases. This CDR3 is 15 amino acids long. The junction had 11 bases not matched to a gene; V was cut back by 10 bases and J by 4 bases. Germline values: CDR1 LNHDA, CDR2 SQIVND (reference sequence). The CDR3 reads CATKITGGSYNEQFF. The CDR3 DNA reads TGTGCCACTAAAATAACAGGGGGCAGTTACAATGAGCAGTTCTTC.